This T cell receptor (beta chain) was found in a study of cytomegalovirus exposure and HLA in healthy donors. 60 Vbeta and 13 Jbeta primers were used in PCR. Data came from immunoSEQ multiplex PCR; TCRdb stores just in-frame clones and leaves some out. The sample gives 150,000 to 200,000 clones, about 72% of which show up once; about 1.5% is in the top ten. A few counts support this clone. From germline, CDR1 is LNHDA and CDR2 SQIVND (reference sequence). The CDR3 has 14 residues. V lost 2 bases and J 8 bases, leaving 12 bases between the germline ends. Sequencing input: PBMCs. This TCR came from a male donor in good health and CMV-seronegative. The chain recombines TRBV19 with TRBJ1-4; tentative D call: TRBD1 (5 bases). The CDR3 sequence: CASSIQGAREKLFF. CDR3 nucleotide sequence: TGTGCCAGTAGTATACAAGGGGCAAGGGAAAAACTGTTTTTT.